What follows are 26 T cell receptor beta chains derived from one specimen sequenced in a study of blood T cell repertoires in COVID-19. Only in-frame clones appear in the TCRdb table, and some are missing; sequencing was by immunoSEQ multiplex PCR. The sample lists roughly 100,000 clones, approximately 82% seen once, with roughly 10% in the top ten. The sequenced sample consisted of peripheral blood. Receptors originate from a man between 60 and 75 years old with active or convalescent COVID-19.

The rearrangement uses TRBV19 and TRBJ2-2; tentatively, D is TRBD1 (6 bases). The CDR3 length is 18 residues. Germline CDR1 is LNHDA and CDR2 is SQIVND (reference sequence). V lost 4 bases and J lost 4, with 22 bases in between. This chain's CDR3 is CASSKDSRLYLGTGELFF. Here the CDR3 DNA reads TGTGCCAGTAGTAAGGACAGCCGACTATACTTAGGCACCGGGGAGCTGTTTTTT. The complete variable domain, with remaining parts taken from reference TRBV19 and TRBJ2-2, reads DGGITQSPKYLFRKEGQNVTLSCEQNLNHDAMYWYRQDPGQGLRLIYYSQIVNDFQKGDIAEGYSVSREKKESFPLTVTSAQKNPTAFYLCASSKDSRLYLGTGELFFGEGSRLTVL.

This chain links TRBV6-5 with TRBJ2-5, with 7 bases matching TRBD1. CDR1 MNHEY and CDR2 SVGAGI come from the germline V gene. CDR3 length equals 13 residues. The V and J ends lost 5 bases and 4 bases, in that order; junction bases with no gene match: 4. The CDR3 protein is CASSTGDRETQYF. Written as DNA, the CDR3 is TGTGCCAGCAGTACAGGGGATAGAGAGACCCAGTACTTC.

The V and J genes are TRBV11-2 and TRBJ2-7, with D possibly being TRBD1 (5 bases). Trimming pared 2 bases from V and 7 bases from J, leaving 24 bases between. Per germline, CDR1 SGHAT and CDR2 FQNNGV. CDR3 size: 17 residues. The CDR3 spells CASSLPQGASGKGEQYF. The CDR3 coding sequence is TGTGCCAGCAGCTTACCCCAAGGGGCCTCTGGTAAGGGGGAGCAGTACTTC.

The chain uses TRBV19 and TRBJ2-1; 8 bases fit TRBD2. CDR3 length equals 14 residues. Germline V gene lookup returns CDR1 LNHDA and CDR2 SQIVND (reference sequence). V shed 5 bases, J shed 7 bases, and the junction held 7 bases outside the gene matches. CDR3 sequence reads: CASSEYSGNNEQFF. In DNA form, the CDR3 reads TGTGCCAGTAGTGAATATAGCGGGAATAATGAGCAGTTCTTC.

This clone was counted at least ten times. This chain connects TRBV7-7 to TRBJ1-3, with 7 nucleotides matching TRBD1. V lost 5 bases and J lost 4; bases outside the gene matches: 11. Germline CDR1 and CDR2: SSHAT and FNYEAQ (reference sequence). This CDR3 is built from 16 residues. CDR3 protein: CASSPLAGTEGNTIYF. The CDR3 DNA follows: TGTGCCAGCAGCCCATTGGCCGGGACAGAGGGAAACACCATATATTTT. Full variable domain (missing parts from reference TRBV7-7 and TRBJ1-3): GAGVSQSPRYKVTKRGQDVTLRCDPISSHATLYWYQQALGQGPEFLTYFNYEAQPDKSGLPSDRFSAERPEGSISTLTIQRTEQRDSAMYRCASSPLAGTEGNTIYFGEGSWLTVV.

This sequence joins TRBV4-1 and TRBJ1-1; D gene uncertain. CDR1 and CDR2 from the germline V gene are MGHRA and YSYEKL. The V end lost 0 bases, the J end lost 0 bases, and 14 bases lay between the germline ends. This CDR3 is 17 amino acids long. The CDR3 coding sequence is TGCGCCAGCAGCCAAGATCCAGGCCCCTATATGAACACTGAAGCTTTCTTT. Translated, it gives CASSQDPGPYMNTEAFF.

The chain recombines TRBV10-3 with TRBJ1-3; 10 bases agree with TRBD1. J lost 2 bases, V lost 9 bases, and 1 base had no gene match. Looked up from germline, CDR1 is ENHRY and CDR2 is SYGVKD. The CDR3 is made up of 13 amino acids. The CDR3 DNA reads TGTGCCATGGGACAGGGGCCTGGAAACACCATATATTTT. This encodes CAMGQGPGNTIYF.

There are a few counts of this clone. As DNA, the CDR3 is TGTGCCAGCAGCTTTAAGGGTCGGGACTACGAGCAGTACTTC. Translation gives CASSFKGRDYEQYF. The chain combines TRBV11-3 with TRBJ2-7; D is possibly TRBD2 (5 bases). Germline V lookup: CDR1 SGHNT, CDR2 YENEEA. This CDR3 comprises 14 residues. V was shortened by 3 bases and J by 3 bases, with 12 bases between the two germline ends.

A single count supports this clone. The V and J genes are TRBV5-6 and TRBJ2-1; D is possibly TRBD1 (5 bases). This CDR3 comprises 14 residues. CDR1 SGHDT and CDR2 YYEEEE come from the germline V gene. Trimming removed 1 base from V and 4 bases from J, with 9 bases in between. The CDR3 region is CASSLRRQYNEQFF. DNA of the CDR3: TGTGCCAGCAGCTTGCGGCGACAGTACAATGAGCAGTTCTTC.

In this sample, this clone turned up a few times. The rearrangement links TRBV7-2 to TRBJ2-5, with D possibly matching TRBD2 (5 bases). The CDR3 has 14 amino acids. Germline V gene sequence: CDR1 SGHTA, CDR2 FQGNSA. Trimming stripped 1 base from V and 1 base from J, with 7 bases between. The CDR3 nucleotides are TGTGCCAGCAGCTTAGTAGCGCGCCAAGAGACCCAGTACTTC. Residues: CASSLVARQETQYF. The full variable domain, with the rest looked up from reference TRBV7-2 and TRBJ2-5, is GAGVSQSPSNKVTEKGKDVELRCDPISGHTALYWYRQSLGQGLEFLIYFQGNSAPDKSGLPSDRFSAERTGGSVSTLTIQRTQQEDSAVYLCASSLVARQETQYFGPGTRLLVL.

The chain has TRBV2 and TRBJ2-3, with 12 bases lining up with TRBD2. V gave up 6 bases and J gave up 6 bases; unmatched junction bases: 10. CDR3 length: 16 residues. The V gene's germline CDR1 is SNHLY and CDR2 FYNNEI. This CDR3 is CASRPPLAGGTDTQYF. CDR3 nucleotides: TGTGCCAGCAGGCCACCCCTAGCGGGAGGGACGGATACGCAGTATTTT.

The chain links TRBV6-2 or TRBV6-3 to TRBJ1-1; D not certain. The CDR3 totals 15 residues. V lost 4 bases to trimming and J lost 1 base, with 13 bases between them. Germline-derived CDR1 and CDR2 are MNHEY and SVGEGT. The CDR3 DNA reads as TGTGCCAGCAGTTCCACGGTTTATGGGAACACTGAAGCTTTCTTT. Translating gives CASSSTVYGNTEAFF.

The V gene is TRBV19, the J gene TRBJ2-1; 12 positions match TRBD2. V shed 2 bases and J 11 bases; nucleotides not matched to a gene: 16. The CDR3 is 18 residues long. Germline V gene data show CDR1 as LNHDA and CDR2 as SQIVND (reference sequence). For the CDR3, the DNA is TGTGCCAGTAGTATACCTAGCGGGAGGGCTCAGGATAGTGGCCAGCAGTTCTTC. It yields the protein CASSIPSGRAQDSGQQFF.

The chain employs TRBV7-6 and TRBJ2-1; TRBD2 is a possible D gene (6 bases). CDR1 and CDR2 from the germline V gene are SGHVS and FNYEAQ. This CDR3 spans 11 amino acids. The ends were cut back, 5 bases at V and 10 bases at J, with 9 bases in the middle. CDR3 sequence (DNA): TGTGCCAGCAGCCCCGGACTAGAGCAGTTCTTC. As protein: CASSPGLEQFF.

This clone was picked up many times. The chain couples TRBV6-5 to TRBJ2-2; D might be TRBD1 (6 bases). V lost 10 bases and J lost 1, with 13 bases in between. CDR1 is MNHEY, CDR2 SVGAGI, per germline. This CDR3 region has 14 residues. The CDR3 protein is CATNRAWNTGELFF. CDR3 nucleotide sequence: TGTGCCACCAACAGGGCCTGGAACACCGGGGAGCTGTTTTTT.

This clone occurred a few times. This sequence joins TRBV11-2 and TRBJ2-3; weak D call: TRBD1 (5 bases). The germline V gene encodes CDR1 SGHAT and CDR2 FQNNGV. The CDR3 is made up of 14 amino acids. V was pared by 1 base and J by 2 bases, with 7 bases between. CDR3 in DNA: TGTGCCAGCAGCTTAGGACAGTACACAGATACGCAGTATTTT. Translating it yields CASSLGQYTDTQYF.

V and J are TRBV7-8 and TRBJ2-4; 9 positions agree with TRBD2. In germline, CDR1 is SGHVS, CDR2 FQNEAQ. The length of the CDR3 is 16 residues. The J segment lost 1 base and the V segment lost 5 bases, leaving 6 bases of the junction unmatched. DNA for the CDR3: TGTGCCAGCAGCAAGGGGCGGGAGGGGGCCAAAAACATTCAGTACTTC. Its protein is CASSKGREGAKNIQYF.

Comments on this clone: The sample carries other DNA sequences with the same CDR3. DNA of the CDR3: TGTGCCAGCAGTCAGGGACTCCTAAGCGATGAGCAGTTCTTC. Amino acids: CASSQGLLSDEQFF. J is TRBJ2-1 and V is TRBV7-9, with D maybe TRBD2 (6 bases). The CDR3 runs to 14 residues. Trimming removed 6 bases from V and 8 bases from J, with 17 bases in between. CDR1 and CDR2 from the germline V gene are SEHNR and FQNEAQ (reference sequence). The variable domain in full, with the rest retrieved from reference TRBV7-9 and TRBJ2-1, is DTGVSQNPRHKITKRGQNVTFRCDPISEHNRLYWYRQTLGQGPEFLTYFQNEAQLEKSRLLSDRFSAERPKGSFSTLEIQRTEQGDSAMYLCASSQGLLSDEQFFGPGTRLTVL.

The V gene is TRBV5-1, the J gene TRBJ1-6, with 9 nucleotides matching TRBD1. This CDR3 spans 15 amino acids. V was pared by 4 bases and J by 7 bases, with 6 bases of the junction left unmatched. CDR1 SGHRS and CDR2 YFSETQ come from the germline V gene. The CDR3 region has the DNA TGCGCCAGCAGCATAGGACAGGGGAGCAATTCACCCCTCCACTTT. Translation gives CASSIGQGSNSPLHF.

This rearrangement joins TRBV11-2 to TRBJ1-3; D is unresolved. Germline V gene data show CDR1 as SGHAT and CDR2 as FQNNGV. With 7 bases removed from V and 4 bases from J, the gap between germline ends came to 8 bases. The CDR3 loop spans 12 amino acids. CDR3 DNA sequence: TGTGCCAGCACCATGGCCGGAAACACCATATATTTT. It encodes CASTMAGNTIYF.

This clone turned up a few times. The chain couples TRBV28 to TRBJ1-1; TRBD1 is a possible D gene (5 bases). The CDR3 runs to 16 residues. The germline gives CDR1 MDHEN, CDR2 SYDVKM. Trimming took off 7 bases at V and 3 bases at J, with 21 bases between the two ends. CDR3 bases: TGTGCCAGCAAGGGGAGGGCCCAGAGGACTGACACTGAAGCTTTCTTT. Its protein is CASKGRAQRTDTEAFF. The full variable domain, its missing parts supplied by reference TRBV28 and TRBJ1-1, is DVKVTQSSRYLVKRTGEKVFLECVQDMDHENMFWYRQDPGLGLRLIYFSYDVKMKEKGDIPEGYSVSREKKERFSLILESASTNQTSMYLCASKGRAQRTDTEAFFGQGTRLTVV.

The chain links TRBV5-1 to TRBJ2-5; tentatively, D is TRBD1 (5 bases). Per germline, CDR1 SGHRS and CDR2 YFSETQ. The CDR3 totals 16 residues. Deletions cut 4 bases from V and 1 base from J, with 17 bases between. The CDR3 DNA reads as TGCGCCAGCAGCCCCGGGTCAGGGAACCCCCAAGAGACCCAGTACTTC. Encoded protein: CASSPGSGNPQETQYF.

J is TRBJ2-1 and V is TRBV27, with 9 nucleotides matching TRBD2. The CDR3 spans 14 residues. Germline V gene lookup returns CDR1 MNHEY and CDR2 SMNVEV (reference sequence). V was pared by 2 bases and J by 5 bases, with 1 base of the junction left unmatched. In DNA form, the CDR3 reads TGTGCCAGCAGTTTACTAGCGGGGAACAATGAGCAGTTCTTC. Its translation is CASSLLAGNNEQFF.

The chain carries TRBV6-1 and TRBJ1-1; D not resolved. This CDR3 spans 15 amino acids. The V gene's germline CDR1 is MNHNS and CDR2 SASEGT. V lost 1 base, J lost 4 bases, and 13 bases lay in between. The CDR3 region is CASSEVQVIGTEAFF. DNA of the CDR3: TGTGCCAGCAGTGAAGTTCAGGTAATAGGCACTGAAGCTTTCTTT.

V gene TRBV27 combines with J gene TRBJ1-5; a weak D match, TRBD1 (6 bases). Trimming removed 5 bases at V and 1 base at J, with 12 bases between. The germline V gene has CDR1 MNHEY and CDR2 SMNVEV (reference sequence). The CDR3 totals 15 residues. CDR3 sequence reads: CASSPGVGSNQPQHF. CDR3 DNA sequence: TGTGCCAGCAGTCCAGGGGTGGGAAGCAATCAGCCCCAGCATTTT.

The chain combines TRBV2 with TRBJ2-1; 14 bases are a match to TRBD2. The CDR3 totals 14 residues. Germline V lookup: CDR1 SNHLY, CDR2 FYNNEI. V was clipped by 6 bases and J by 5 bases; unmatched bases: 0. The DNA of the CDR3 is TGTGCCAGCAGGACTAGCGGGGGGGACAATGAGCAGTTCTTC. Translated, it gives CASRTSGGDNEQFF.